Sequencing of this TCR beta chain was carried out in a study of OX40 agonist ivuxolimab in advanced cancers. At the level of the study: Checkpoint inhibitors had been given previously to 40% of patients.

Using immunoSEQ multiplex PCR, the repertoire was profiled, and TCRdb retains in-frame clones only, with some absent. The table records about 60,000 clones, roughly nine tenths of them present only once. Regarding this clone: Antigen: not known.

Germline V CDR1 and CDR2: MNHEY, SMNVEV (reference sequence). Trimming cost V 8 bases and J 6 bases, with 17 bases left between them. The CDR3 has 14 amino acids. Study conclusions and caveats: Partial responders at 0.1-3.0 mg/kg showed near-lowest clonal expansion. CD8+ T cells showed, on average, more clonal expansion than CD4+ cells.

The receptor was isolated from an adult with an advanced solid tumor such as melanoma, head and neck, liver or kidney cancer. The V call is TRBV27, the J call TRBJ2-1, with D perhaps TRBD2 (6 bases). The source was CD4+ or CD8+ T cells sorted from blood, collected in a trial of the OX40 agonist ivuxolimab. Here the CDR3 DNA reads TGTGCCAGCTCCTTCGGGGGAAGGGTCAATGAGCAGTTCTTC. Its translation is CASSFGGRVNEQFF.